This T cell receptor beta chain was captured in a study of blood T cell repertoires in COVID-19. Study in general: Sites across the United States, Italy and Spain contributed samples from acute and convalescent COVID-19.

Trimming removed 1 base from V and 5 bases from J, with 3 bases in between. CDR3 length: 11 amino acids. Germline V gene data show CDR1 as LGHDT and CDR2 as YNNKEL (reference sequence). Profiled with immunoSEQ multiplex PCR; TCRdb holds only in-frame clones, not every one. The sample consists of under 150,000 clones, 88% of them appearing once. Sequenced: peripheral blood. The rearrangement uses TRBV3-1 (or the pseudogene TRBV3-2) and TRBJ2-7; no firm D call. This TCR derives from a human donor in a cohort sampled during active COVID-19. DNA for the CDR3: TGTGCCAGCAGCCAAGTCGACGAGCAGTACTTC. Its translation: CASSQVDEQYF.